These 5 T cell receptor beta chains were all obtained from the same sample, sequenced in a study of blood T cell repertoires in COVID-19. Clones were sequenced by immunoSEQ multiplex PCR, and TCRdb holds only the in-frame ones, with some missing. Among about 300,000 clones listed, approximately 88% were seen once. Source material: PBMCs or T cells enriched from blood (not recorded which). The receptors were gathered from a woman between 35 and 50 years old who had recovered from COVID-19.

This chain uses TRBV18 with TRBJ1-1; 10 bases align to TRBD1. Germline assignment: CDR1 KGHSH and CDR2 LQKENI. Unmatched junction bases numbered 7, after V lost 5 bases and J lost 4 bases. The CDR3 contains 15 residues. The CDR3 bases are TGTGCCAGCTCAGCTTCGGGACAGGGGACCACTGAAGCTTTCTTT. The encoded protein is CASSASGQGTTEAFF.

This chain links TRBV7-8 with TRBJ1-6; D gene ambiguous. CDR3 length equals 15 residues. Germline V CDR1 and CDR2: SGHVS, FQNEAQ. Trimming took off 0 bases at V and 10 bases at J, with 13 bases between the two ends. The CDR3 nucleotides read TGTGCCAGCAGCTTAGCAAGCGGATCGAGCTCACCCCTCCACTTT. Its protein product is CASSLASGSSSPLHF.

V usage is TRBV18 and J usage is TRBJ1-6, with 8 bases matching TRBD1. This CDR3 has 15 amino acids. V trimming: 0 bases; J trimming: 7 bases; junction bases outside the gene matches: 2. The germline V gene has CDR1 KGHSH and CDR2 LQKENI. This CDR3 reads CASSPPPGGNSPLHF. CDR3 DNA: TGTGCCAGCTCACCACCGCCAGGGGGCAATTCACCCCTCCACTTT.

The J gene is TRBJ2-6, the V gene TRBV2, with 9 bases fitting TRBD1. Germline values: CDR1 SNHLY, CDR2 FYNNEI. V lost 6 bases and J lost 2; bases outside the gene matches: 2. This CDR3 has 15 amino acids. CDR3 sequence: CASSRQGAGANVLTF. For the CDR3, the DNA is TGTGCCAGCAGCAGACAGGGGGCTGGGGCCAACGTCCTGACTTTC.

V gene TRBV19 combines with J gene TRBJ2-7, with 7 bases identical to TRBD1. V dropped 3 bases and J dropped 5; count of bases not matched to a gene: 7. Germline values: CDR1 LNHDA, CDR2 SQIVND (reference sequence). This CDR3 is built from 14 residues. CDR3: CASSMRTGVHEQYF. The CDR3 DNA sequence: TGTGCCAGTAGTATGCGGACAGGAGTCCACGAGCAGTACTTC.